This TCR beta chain was recovered during a study of cytomegalovirus exposure and HLA in healthy donors. CDR3 size: 15 residues. Germline CDR1 and CDR2: SGHRS and YFSETQ. This clone has just one count. Its specificity is not known. PCR used 60 Vbeta primers and 13 Jbeta primers. Method: immunoSEQ multiplex PCR; TCRdb's copy keeps in-frame clones and lacks some. Of 220,000 or so clones detected, around four fifths appear once; the ten largest clones hold approximately 2.5%. General study findings and limits: Most TCR sequences proved rare, with some public TCRs found in many donors. In a later analysis, a missense DCLRE1C variant was linked to TCR beta V- and J-gene trimming. In a later analysis, across HLA loci, associated TCR counts were highest for DRB1, lowest for HLA-C.

This chain uses TRBV5-1 with TRBJ2-5, with 13 bases lining up with TRBD2. The end of the DNA is better explained by TRBJ2-7, so the J call may be wrong. Sequences were obtained from PBMCs. The sequence came from a woman between 35 and 50 years old in good health and CMV-seronegative. The CDR3 nucleotides are TGCGCCAGCAGCCCCCGGACTAGCGGGAGCTACGAGCAGTACTTC. Translating it yields CASSPRTSGSYEQYF.